The source of this T cell receptor beta chain is a study of cytomegalovirus exposure and HLA in healthy donors. Broader study findings: Roughly even sequencing depth across donors was the assumption behind the presence/absence analyses. V- and J-gene trimming of TCR beta was linked (in a later analysis) to a missense DCLRE1C variant. Rarity held for most TCR sequences, but there were some public TCRs that occurred in many donors.

As for this clone: Its antigen remains unknown.

PCR employed 60 Vbeta and 13 Jbeta primers. Method: immunoSEQ multiplex PCR; TCRdb's copy keeps in-frame clones and lacks some. The table records 150,000 or so clones, about 80% of them present only once. This CDR3 is built from 14 residues. Deletions cut 6 bases from V and 4 bases from J, with 15 bases between. CDR1 and CDR2 from the germline V gene are MDHEN and SYDVKM. The TCR originated in a woman aged 40 to 49 in good health and CMV-seronegative. J is TRBJ1-2 and V is TRBV28; possible D gene TRBD1, 6 bases. Specimen: PBMCs. CDR3 amino acids: CASSKRGAFYGYTF. The CDR3 DNA reads as TGTGCCAGCAGCAAACGGGGGGCCTTCTATGGCTACACCTTC.